The source of this T cell receptor (beta chain) is a study of vaccination effects on CD4 cells after COVID-19. A remark on this clone: Its cognate antigen is unknown.

The table came from immunoSEQ multiplex PCR; TCRdb's copy has only in-frame clones and leaves some out. The table records under 30,000 clones, roughly 68% of them present only once. Antigen-specific CD4+ T cell clonotypes were called by their expansion after viral peptide-pool culture in ViraFEST. It was after 10 days of culture that CD4+ T cells were isolated. None of these healthy vaccinees had been infected with SARS-CoV-2 before vaccination. PBMC were cultured at a few million per well with 9.5 to 10 IU/ml IL-2 and about 9.2 ug/ml peptides. From germline, CDR1 is MDHEN and CDR2 SYDVKM. V lost 2 bases and J 3 bases, leaving 17 bases between the germline ends. This CDR3 is built from 17 residues.

This chain joins TRBV28 and TRBJ1-3; no firm D call. This sample comprised CD4+ T cells from PBMCs cultured with HCoV-NL63 spike peptides, obtained before COVID-19 vaccination. This TCR was recovered from a human donor who received a COVID-19 vaccine. CDR3 DNA: TGTGCCAGCAGTTTAACGTCATTGGCCCCCGTTGGAAACACCATATATTTT. The encoded protein is CASSLTSLAPVGNTIYF. Variable domain in full (rest from reference TRBV28 and TRBJ1-3): DVKVTQSSRYLVKRTGEKVFLECVQDMDHENMFWYRQDPGLGLRLIYFSYDVKMKEKGDIPEGYSVSREKKERFSLILESASTNQTSMYLCASSLTSLAPVGNTIYFGEGSWLTVV.